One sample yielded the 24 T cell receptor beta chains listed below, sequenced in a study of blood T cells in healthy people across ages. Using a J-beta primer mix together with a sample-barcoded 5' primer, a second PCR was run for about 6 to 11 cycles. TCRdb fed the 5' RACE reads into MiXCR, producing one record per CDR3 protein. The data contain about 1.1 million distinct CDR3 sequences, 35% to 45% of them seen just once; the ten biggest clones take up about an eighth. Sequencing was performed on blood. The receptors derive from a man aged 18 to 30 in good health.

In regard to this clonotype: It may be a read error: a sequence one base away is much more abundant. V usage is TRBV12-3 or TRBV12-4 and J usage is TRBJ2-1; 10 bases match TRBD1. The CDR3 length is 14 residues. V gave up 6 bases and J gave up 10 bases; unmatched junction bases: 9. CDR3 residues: CASRGTGVSYEQFF. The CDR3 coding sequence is TGTGCCAGCAGGGGGACAGGGGTCTCCTACGAGCAGTTCTTC.

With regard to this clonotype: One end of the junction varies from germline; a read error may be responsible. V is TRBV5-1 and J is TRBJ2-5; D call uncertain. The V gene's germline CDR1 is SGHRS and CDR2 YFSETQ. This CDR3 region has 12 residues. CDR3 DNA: TGCGCCAGCAGCTTTGACCAAGGGACCCAGTACTTC. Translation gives CASSFDQGTQYF.

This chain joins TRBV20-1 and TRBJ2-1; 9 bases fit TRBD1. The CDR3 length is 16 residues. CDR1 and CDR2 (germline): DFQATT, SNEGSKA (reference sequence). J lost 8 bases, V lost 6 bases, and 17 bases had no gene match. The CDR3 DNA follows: TGCAGTGCGCCACCCCCGGGACAGGGTCGTTTCGATGAGCAGTTCTTC. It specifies CSAPPPGQGRFDEQFF.

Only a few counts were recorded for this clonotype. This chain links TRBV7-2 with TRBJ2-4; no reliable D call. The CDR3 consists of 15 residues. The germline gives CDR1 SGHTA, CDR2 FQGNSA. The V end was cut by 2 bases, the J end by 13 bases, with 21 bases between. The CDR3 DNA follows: TGTGCCAGCAGCTTAAAAACCGGGCCTAACAATGAGCAGTACTTC. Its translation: CASSLKTGPNNEQYF.

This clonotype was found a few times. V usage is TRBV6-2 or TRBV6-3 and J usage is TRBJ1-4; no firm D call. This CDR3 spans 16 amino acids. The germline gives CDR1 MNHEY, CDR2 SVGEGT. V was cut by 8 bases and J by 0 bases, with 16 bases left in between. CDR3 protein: CASGPFVESTNEKLFF. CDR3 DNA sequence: TGTGCCAGCGGCCCGTTCGTGGAGTCAACTAATGAAAAACTGTTTTTT.

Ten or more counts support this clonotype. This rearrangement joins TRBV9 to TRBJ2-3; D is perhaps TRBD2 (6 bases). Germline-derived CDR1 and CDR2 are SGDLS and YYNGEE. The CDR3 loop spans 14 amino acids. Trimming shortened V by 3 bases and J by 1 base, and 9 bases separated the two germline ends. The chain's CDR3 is CASSGGGGTDTQYF. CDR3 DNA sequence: TGTGCCAGCAGCGGCGGCGGGGGCACAGATACGCAGTATTTT.

This chain's CDR3 is CASSSIPRAPDTQYF. Here the CDR3 DNA reads TGTGCCAGCAGTTCGATACCGCGGGCCCCAGATACGCAGTATTTT. The chain joins TRBV27 to TRBJ2-3; TRBD2 is a possible D gene (5 bases). This CDR3 has 15 amino acids. The germline gives CDR1 MNHEY, CDR2 SMNVEV (reference sequence). The ends were cut back, 4 bases at V and 4 bases at J, with 15 bases in the middle.

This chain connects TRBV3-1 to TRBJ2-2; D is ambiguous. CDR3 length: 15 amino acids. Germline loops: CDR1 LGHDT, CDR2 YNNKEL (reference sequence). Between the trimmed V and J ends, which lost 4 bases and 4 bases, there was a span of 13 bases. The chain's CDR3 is CASSPPWDGTGELFF. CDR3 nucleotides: TGTGCCAGCAGCCCCCCCTGGGATGGCACCGGGGAGCTGTTTTTT.

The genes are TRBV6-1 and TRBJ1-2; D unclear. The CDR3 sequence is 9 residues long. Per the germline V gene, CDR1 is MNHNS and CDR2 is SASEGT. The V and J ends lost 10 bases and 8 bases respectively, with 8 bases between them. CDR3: CATLAGYTF. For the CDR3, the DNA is TGTGCCACCCTAGCAGGCTACACCTTC.

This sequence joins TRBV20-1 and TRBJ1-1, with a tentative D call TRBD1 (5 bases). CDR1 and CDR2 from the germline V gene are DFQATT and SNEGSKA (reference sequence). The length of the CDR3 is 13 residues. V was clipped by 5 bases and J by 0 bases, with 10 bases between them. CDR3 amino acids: CSALRAMNTEAFF. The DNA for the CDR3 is TGCAGTGCTCTCAGGGCGATGAACACTGAAGCTTTCTTT.

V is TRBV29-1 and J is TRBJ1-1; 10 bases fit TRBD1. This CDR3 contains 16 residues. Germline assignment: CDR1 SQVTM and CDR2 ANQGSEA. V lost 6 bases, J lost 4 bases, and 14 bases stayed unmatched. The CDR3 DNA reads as TGCAGCGTGCACCCTTTGCGGACAGGGGGGGGCACTGAAGCTTTCTTT. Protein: CSVHPLRTGGGTEAFF. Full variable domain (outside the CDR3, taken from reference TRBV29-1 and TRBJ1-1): SAVISQKPSRDICQRGTSLTIQCQVDSQVTMMFWYRQQPGQSLTLIATANQGSEATYESGFVIDKFPISRPNLTFSTLTVSNMSPEDSSIYLCSVHPLRTGGGTEAFFGQGTRLTVV.

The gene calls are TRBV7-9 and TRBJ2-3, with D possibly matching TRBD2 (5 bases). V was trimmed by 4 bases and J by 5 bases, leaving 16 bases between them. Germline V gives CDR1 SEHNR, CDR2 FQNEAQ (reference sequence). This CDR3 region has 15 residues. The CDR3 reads CASSWPGVSGDTQYF. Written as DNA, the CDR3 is TGTGCCAGCAGCTGGCCCGGGGTGTCGGGAGATACGCAGTATTTT.

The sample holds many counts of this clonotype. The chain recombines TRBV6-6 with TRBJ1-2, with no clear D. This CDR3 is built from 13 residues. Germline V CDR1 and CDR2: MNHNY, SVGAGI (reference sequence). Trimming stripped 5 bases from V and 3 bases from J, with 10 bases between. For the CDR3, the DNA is TGTGCCAGCAGTCCCCGCGAGGACTATGGCTACACCTTC. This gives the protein CASSPREDYGYTF.

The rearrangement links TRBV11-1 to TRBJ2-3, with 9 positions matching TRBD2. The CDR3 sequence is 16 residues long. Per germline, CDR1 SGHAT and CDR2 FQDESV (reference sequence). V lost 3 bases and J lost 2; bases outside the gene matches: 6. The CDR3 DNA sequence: TGTGCCAGCAGCTTCCGCACTAGCGGGCCCACAGATACGCAGTATTTT. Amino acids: CASSFRTSGPTDTQYF. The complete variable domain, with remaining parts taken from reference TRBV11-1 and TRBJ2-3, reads EAEVAQSPRYKITEKSQAVAFWCDPISGHATLYWYRQILGQGPELLVQFQDESVVDDSQLPKDRFSAERLKGVDSTLKIQPAELGDSAMYLCASSFRTSGPTDTQYFGPGTRLTVL.

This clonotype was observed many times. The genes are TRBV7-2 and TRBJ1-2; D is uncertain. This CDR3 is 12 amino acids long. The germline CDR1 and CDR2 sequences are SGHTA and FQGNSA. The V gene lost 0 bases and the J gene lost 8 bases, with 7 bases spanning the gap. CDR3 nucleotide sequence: TGTGCCAGCAGCTTAGCCACGGGGGGCTACACCTTC. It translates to CASSLATGGYTF.

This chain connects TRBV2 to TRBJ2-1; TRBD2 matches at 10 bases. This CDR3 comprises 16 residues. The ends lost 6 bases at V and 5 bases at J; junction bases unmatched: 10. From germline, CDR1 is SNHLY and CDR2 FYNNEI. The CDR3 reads CASSQFYSGGDNEQFF. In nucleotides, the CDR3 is TGTGCCAGCAGCCAATTCTACAGCGGGGGGGACAATGAGCAGTTCTTC.

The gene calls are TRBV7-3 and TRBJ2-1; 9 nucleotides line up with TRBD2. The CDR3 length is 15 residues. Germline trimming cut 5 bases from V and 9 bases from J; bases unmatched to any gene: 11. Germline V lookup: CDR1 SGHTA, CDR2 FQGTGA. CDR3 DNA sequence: TGTGCCAGCAGCCCAGGGCTAGCGGGGACGGGTGAGCAGTTCTTC. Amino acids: CASSPGLAGTGEQFF.

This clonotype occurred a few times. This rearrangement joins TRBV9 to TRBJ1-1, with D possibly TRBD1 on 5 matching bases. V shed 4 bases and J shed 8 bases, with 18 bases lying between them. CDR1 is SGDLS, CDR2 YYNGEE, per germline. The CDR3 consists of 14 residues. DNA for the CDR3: TGTGCCAGCAGCCGAGCGGGACGGGATCAGGAAGCTTTCTTT. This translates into CASSRAGRDQEAFF.

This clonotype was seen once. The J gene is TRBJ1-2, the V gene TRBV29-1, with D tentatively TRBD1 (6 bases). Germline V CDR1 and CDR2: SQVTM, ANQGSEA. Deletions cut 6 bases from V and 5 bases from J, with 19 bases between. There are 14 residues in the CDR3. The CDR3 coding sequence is TGCAGCGTGACCGAAGGACAGATCCGATATGGCTACACCTTC. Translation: CSVTEGQIRYGYTF.

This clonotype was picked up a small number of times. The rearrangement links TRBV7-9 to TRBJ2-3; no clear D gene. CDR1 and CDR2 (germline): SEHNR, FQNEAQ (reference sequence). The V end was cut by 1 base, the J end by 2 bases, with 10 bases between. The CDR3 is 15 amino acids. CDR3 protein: CASSLEGSYTDTQYF. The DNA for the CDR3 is TGTGCCAGCAGCTTAGAAGGCAGCTACACAGATACGCAGTATTTT.

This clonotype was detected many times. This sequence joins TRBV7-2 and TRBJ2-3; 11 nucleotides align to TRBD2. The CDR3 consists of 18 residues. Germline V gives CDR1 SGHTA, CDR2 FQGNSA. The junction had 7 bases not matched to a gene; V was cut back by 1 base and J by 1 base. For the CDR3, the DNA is TGTGCCAGCAGCTTAGTCGGGACTAGCGGCCAAGGCACAGATACGCAGTATTTT. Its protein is CASSLVGTSGQGTDTQYF. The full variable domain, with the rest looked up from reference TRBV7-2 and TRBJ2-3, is GAGVSQSPSNKVTEKGKDVELRCDPISGHTALYWYRQSLGQGLEFLIYFQGNSAPDKSGLPSDRFSAERTGGSVSTLTIQRTQQEDSAVYLCASSLVGTSGQGTDTQYFGPGTRLTVL.

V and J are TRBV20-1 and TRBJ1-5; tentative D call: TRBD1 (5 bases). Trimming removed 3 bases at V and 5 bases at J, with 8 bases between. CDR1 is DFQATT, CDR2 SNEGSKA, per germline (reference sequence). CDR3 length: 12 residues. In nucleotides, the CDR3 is TGCAGTGCTAGTATGGGGGATCAGCCCCAGCATTTT. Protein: CSASMGDQPQHF.

DNA for the CDR3: TGTGCCAGCAGCGTTGGACACGGCACTGAAGCTTTCTTT. This sequence encodes CASSVGHGTEAFF. The chain is built from TRBV11-2 and TRBJ1-1; tentatively, D is TRBD1 (5 bases). The CDR3 loop spans 13 amino acids. V was clipped by 5 bases and J by 4 bases, with 11 bases between them. CDR1 and CDR2 from the germline V gene are SGHAT and FQNNGV. Filled out from reference TRBV11-2 and TRBJ1-1, the complete variable domain reads EAGVAQSPRYKIIEKRQSVAFWCNPISGHATLYWYQQILGQGPKLLIQFQNNGVVDDSQLPKDRFSAERLKGVDSTLKIQPAKLEDSAVYLCASSVGHGTEAFFGQGTRLTVV.

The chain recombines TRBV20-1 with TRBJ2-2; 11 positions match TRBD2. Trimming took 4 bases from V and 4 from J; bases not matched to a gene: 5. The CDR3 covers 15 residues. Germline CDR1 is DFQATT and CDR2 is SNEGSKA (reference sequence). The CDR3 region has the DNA TGCAGTGCTACGGCTAGCGGGGGGCCCACCGGGGAGCTGTTTTTT. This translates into CSATASGGPTGELFF.